Below are 5 T cell receptor beta chains sequenced from a single sample in a study of CD8+ T cells in alopecia areata. cDNA serving as the sequencing template came from extracted, reverse transcribed RNA. Assay: immunoSEQ multiplex PCR; the TCRdb copy retains only in-frame clones and omits some. The table shows 200,000 to 250,000 clones, with approximately 61% occurring only once. The specimen was CD4+ T cells sorted from blood, collected at week 0. The receptors stem from a human donor with alopecia areata.

This clone was observed a few times. The V and J genes are TRBV7-9 and TRBJ1-1; D gene unclear. In germline, CDR1 is SEHNR, CDR2 FQNEAQ (reference sequence). V was trimmed by 2 bases and J by 4 bases, leaving 14 bases between them. This CDR3 is 15 amino acids long. The CDR3 DNA sequence: TGTGCCAGCAGCTTACTCAGGAAGGGTAGCACTGAAGCTTTCTTT. Its protein product is CASSLLRKGSTEAFF.

This chain joins TRBV30 and TRBJ2-5, with TRBD1 matching over 7 bases. J gave up 5 bases and V 4 bases, and 7 bases lay outside the gene matches. The CDR3 runs 13 residues. Germline V CDR1 and CDR2: GTSNPN, SVGIG (reference sequence). The DNA of the CDR3 is TGTGCCTGGACCAGGACAGGTTTGGAGACCCAGTACTTC. This encodes CAWTRTGLETQYF.

This clone was seen only a few times. V and J are TRBV19 and TRBJ2-1; tentative D call: TRBD1 (6 bases). CDR1 and CDR2 (germline): LNHDA, SQIVND (reference sequence). Trimming pared 3 bases from V and 0 bases from J, leaving 6 bases between. This CDR3 spans 14 amino acids. The CDR3 nucleotides are TGTGCCAGTAGTATGGACAGCTCCTACAATGAGCAGTTCTTC. It is translated as CASSMDSSYNEQFF.

The rearrangement links TRBV7-9 to TRBJ2-2; 14 nucleotides agree with TRBD2. The CDR3 is 18 residues long. The V segment lost 5 bases and the J segment 3 bases; nucleotides outside the gene matches: 8. The germline gives CDR1 SEHNR, CDR2 FQNEAQ (reference sequence). The DNA for the CDR3 is TGTGCCAGCAGCCCAAGGGGACTAGCGGGAGAATACACCGGGGAGCTGTTTTTT. Residues: CASSPRGLAGEYTGELFF. The variable domain in full, completed from reference TRBV7-9 and TRBJ2-2, reads DTGVSQNPRHKITKRGQNVTFRCDPISEHNRLYWYRQTLGQGPEFLTYFQNEAQLEKSRLLSDRFSAERPKGSFSTLEIQRTEQGDSAMYLCASSPRGLAGEYTGELFFGEGSRLTVL.

Concerning this clone itself: A single base separates this from a much larger clone, so it may be a read error. The CDR3 sequence is CASSLSNEQFF. CDR3 nucleotides: TGTGCCAGCAGCTTAAGCAATGAGCAGTTCTTC. V is TRBV7-3 and J is TRBJ2-1; no reliable D call. Trimming stripped 1 base from V and 6 bases from J, with 1 base between. The CDR3 sequence is 11 residues long. Germline V gene sequence: CDR1 SGHTA, CDR2 FQGTGA.